One and the same sample provided the 3 T cell receptor beta chains below, sequenced in a study of T-cell memory formation after mild COVID-19. TCRdb called the 5' RACE reads again in MiXCR, with one record for every CDR3 protein. Of 350,000 to 450,000 distinct CDR3 sequences in the sample, around 30% were seen once. Material for sequencing was PBMCs or a T cell subset sorted from them (not recorded which). Receptors were obtained from an adult woman who had mild COVID-19 (a few samples of this study predate the infection). Cell type and time point are not known.

In its sample, this clonotype was seen a few times. The chain couples TRBV5-8 to TRBJ2-1, with 8 bases that match TRBD1. Germline CDR1 SGHTS, CDR2 YDEGEE. The CDR3 has 12 residues. The CDR3 DNA follows: TGTGCAGATTCAGGGGGCTTCTCTGAGCAGTTCTTC. Amino acid sequence: CADSGGFSEQFF.

This clonotype came up a few times. J is TRBJ2-2 and V is TRBV5-6; D gene ambiguous. The V gene's germline CDR1 is SGHDT and CDR2 YYEEEE. The V gene lost 3 bases and the J gene lost 3 bases, with 9 bases spanning the gap. The length of the CDR3 is 14 residues. CDR3 sequence: CASSSLEHTGELFF. In nucleotides, the CDR3 is TGTGCCAGCAGCTCGTTGGAGCACACCGGGGAGCTGTTTTTT. Looking up the rest from reference TRBV5-6 and TRBJ2-2 gives the full variable domain: DAGVTQSPTHLIKTRGQQVTLRCSPKSGHDTVSWYQQALGQGPQFIFQYYEEEERQRGNFPDRFSGHQFPNYSSELNVNALLLGDSALYLCASSSLEHTGELFFGEGSRLTVL.

The J gene is TRBJ2-5, the V gene TRBV15; TRBD1 matches at 8 bases. This CDR3 region has 15 residues. The germline gives CDR1 LNHNV, CDR2 YYDKDF (reference sequence). J lost 2 bases, V lost 1 base, and 3 bases had no gene match. This CDR3 reads CATSRGDRRQETQYF. In DNA form, the CDR3 reads TGTGCCACCAGCAGAGGGGACAGGCGACAAGAGACCCAGTACTTC. Variable domain in full (rest from reference TRBV15 and TRBJ2-5): DAMVIQNPRYQVTQFGKPVTLSCSQTLNHNVMYWYQQKSSQAPKLLFHYYDKDFNNEADTPDNFQSRRPNTSFCFLDIRSPGLGDTAMYLCATSRGDRRQETQYFGPGTRLLVL.